This T cell receptor (beta chain) was found in a study of patients and donors after allogeneic stem cell transplantation. TCRdb processed the RT-PCR reads anew with MiXCR; each CDR3 protein has one entry. This sample carries about a million distinct CDR3 sequences, under 20% of them seen once, and the ten largest clones take about 6%. Comment on this clonotype: Germline and junction disagree at one end, which may indicate a read error.

Germline-derived CDR1 and CDR2 are SGHVS and FNYEAQ. This CDR3 spans 16 amino acids. The V gene is TRBV7-6, the J gene TRBJ2-3; D is uncertain. The TCR originated in a human donor who was either an allogeneic HSCT recipient or a stem cell or donor lymphocyte infusion donor (not recorded which). It is not recorded whose cells these are; they may come from a transplant donor. Sequenced material: blood, either unsorted or a sorted T cell fraction (not recorded which). The CDR3 bases are TGTGCCAGCAGCTTAGGGGCATGGCTCAGCAGAGATACGCAGTATTTT. Translated: CASSLGAWLSRDTQYF.